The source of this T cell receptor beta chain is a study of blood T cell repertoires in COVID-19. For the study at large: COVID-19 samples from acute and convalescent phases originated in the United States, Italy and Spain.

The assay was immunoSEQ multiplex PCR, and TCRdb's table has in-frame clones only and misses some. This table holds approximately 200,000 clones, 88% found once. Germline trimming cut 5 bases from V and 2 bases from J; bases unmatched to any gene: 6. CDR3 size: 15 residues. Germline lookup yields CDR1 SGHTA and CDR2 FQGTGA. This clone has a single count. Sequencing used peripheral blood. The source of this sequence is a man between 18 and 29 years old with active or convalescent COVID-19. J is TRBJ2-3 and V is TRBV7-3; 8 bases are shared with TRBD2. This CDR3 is CASSASGRDTDTQYF. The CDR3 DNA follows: TGTGCCAGCAGCGCGAGCGGGAGAGACACAGATACGCAGTATTTT. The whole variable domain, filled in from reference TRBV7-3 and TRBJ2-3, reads GAGVSQTPSNKVTEKGKYVELRCDPISGHTALYWYRQSLGQGPEFLIYFQGTGAADDSGLPNDRFFAVRPEGSVSTLKIQRTERGDSAVYLCASSASGRDTDTQYFGPGTRLTVL.